These 9 T cell receptor beta chains were all obtained from the same sample, sequenced in a study of T cell responses to AZD1222 COVID-19 vaccine. TCRdb keeps only in-frame clones here, not all; method: immunoSEQ multiplex PCR. Of around 140,000 clones in the sample, approximately 86% are singletons; the top ten hold approximately 4.7%. The source was peripheral blood, collected 28 days after the second AZD1222 dose. The receptor source for this set is an adult who received the AZD1222 COVID-19 vaccine.

This clone was found once. The rearrangement links TRBV18 to TRBJ2-3; TRBD2 agrees at 9 bases. Germline CDR1 KGHSH, CDR2 LQKENI. The CDR3 totals 16 residues. Germline trimming cut 0 bases from V and 9 bases from J; bases unmatched to any gene: 10. The DNA for the CDR3 is TGTGCCAGCTCACCACCGATGAGCGGGAGGATTTTAACGCAGTATTTT. This encodes CASSPPMSGRILTQYF.

The J gene is TRBJ2-1, the V gene TRBV4-2, with TRBD2 matching over 11 bases. J gave up 0 bases and V 4 bases, and 5 bases lay outside the gene matches. This CDR3 has 17 amino acids. Germline CDR1 reads LGHNA; CDR2 reads YNFKEQ. CDR3 sequence (DNA): TGTGCCAGCAGCCGAGTTAGCGGGAGGGCCTCCTACAATGAGCAGTTCTTC. Translated: CASSRVSGRASYNEQFF.

The rearrangement uses TRBV27 and TRBJ2-7; unclear D gene. Trimming cost V 2 bases and J 0 bases, with 5 bases left between them. CDR3 length equals 13 residues. Per the germline V gene, CDR1 is MNHEY and CDR2 is SMNVEV (reference sequence). In DNA, the CDR3 is TGTGCCAGCAGTTTAACGGGCTCCTACGAGCAGTACTTC. It is translated as CASSLTGSYEQYF.

The chain uses TRBV5-1 and TRBJ2-7; 9 bases are shared with TRBD2. The CDR3 is made up of 14 amino acids. CDR1 is SGHRS and CDR2 is YFSETQ in the germline V gene. V was pared by 5 bases and J by 4 bases, with 7 bases of the junction left unmatched. The CDR3: CASRTGTSSYEQYF. The CDR3, as DNA: TGCGCCAGCAGAACCGGGACTAGCTCATACGAGCAGTACTTC. The variable domain in full, with the rest retrieved from reference TRBV5-1 and TRBJ2-7, is KAGVTQTPRYLIKTRGQQVTLSCSPISGHRSVSWYQQTPGQGLQFLFEYFSETQRNKGNFPGRFSGRQFSNSRSEMNVSTLELGDSALYLCASRTGTSSYEQYFGPGTRLTVT.

J is TRBJ1-4 and V is TRBV4-2; D perhaps matches TRBD1 (5 bases). Trimming shortened V by 0 bases and J by 8 bases, and 19 bases separated the two germline ends. This CDR3 is built from 17 residues. Germline values: CDR1 LGHNA, CDR2 YNFKEQ. CDR3 bases: TGTGCCAGCAGCCAAGACGAAACCTCAGGGTTCGGGGAAAAACTGTTTTTT. Amino acids: CASSQDETSGFGEKLFF.

V and J are TRBV11-3 and TRBJ2-5, with D possibly matching TRBD2 (5 bases). CDR1 is SGHNT, CDR2 YENEEA, per germline. There are 17 residues in the CDR3. The V and J ends lost 1 base and 5 bases respectively, with 20 bases between them. The CDR3 nucleotides read TGTGCCAGCAGCTTAGGGGCAAATTTGAGGACTGGGGAGACCCAGTACTTC. The encoded protein is CASSLGANLRTGETQYF.

The rearrangement links TRBV7-9 to TRBJ1-1, with a possible D match to TRBD1 (6 bases). This CDR3 spans 14 amino acids. The germline V gene encodes CDR1 SEHNR and CDR2 FQNEAQ (reference sequence). V gave up 6 bases and J gave up 1 base, with 12 bases separating them. The CDR3 spells CASRQGGRNTEAFF. The CDR3 DNA reads as TGTGCCAGCAGACAGGGAGGGAGGAACACTGAAGCTTTCTTT.

V gene TRBV6-5 combines with J gene TRBJ2-3, with 10 bases fitting TRBD1. V was pared by 4 bases and J by 3 bases, with 1 base of the junction left unmatched. In germline, CDR1 is MNHEY, CDR2 SVGAGI. This CDR3 is built from 14 residues. In DNA form, the CDR3 reads TGTGCCAGCAGTTCGGACAGGGGGACAGATACGCAGTATTTT. Amino acids: CASSSDRGTDTQYF.

V gene TRBV9 combines with J gene TRBJ2-1, with 8 bases matching TRBD1. The V gene's germline CDR1 is SGDLS and CDR2 YYNGEE. J lost 0 bases, V lost 4 bases, and 3 bases had no gene match. This CDR3 comprises 15 residues. CDR3 sequence: CASSLQGGSYNEQFF. The CDR3 DNA follows: TGTGCCAGCAGCCTACAGGGGGGCTCCTACAATGAGCAGTTCTTC.